The 28 T cell receptor beta chains listed next were all sequenced from one sample in a study of cytomegalovirus exposure and HLA in healthy donors. Amplification used 60 Vbeta primers and 13 Jbeta primers. Profiling relied on immunoSEQ multiplex PCR, and the TCRdb table lists in-frame clones only, not all of them. This table has roughly 100,000 clones, roughly 80% appearing once. Sequencing was performed on PBMCs. The receptors come from a man between 50 and 59 years old in good health and CMV-seronegative.

This clone has a handful of counts. This chain uses TRBV28 with TRBJ1-1; TRBD1 agrees at 9 bases. The CDR3 runs to 14 residues. Germline V gene data show CDR1 as MDHEN and CDR2 as SYDVKM. After removal of 2 bases from V and 5 bases from J, the junction contained 3 bases not matched to a gene. The CDR3 loop is CASSLTGGGTEAFF. The CDR3 DNA reads TGTGCCAGCAGTTTAACAGGGGGCGGGACTGAAGCTTTCTTT.

Only a few counts were recorded for this clone. V gene TRBV7-8 combines with J gene TRBJ1-1; 7 bases are a match to TRBD1. V was clipped by 5 bases and J by 1 base; unmatched bases: 7. The CDR3 extends over 15 amino acids. The germline V gene has CDR1 SGHVS and CDR2 FQNEAQ. CDR3 in DNA: TGTGCCAGCAGCCGGGGGGGGACAGCGAACACTGAAGCTTTCTTT. It translates to CASSRGGTANTEAFF.

The chain has TRBV4-3 and TRBJ1-2; D unclear. V dropped 0 bases and J dropped 3 bases, with 11 bases sitting between them. The germline CDR1 and CDR2 sequences are LGHNA and YSLEER. The CDR3 length is 15 residues. CDR3 protein: CASSQDWRQDYGYTF. CDR3 DNA sequence: TGCGCCAGCAGCCAAGATTGGCGGCAAGACTATGGCTACACCTTC.

The chain carries TRBV7-3 and TRBJ1-2; D possibly corresponds to TRBD1 (6 bases). Germline V gives CDR1 SGHTA, CDR2 FQGTGA. Trimming took off 4 bases at V and 8 bases at J, with 17 bases between the two ends. This CDR3 has 14 amino acids. For the CDR3, the DNA is TGTGCCAGCAGCTCTTTTCGACGGACAGACGGCTACACCTTC. It codes for CASSSFRRTDGYTF.

The CDR3 nucleotides read TGCGCCAGCAGCTTAACGGTAGATCCTTTCTATGGCTACACCTTC. Amino acids: CASSLTVDPFYGYTF. V is TRBV5-1 and J is TRBJ1-2; D unclear. V was clipped by 2 bases and J by 4 bases, with 15 bases between them. Germline V gene data show CDR1 as SGHRS and CDR2 as YFSETQ. This CDR3 has 15 residues.

The V call is TRBV5-5, the J call TRBJ1-2, with D unclear. V was clipped by 0 bases and J by 4 bases, with 7 bases between them. This CDR3 has 13 amino acids. CDR1 is SGHKS, CDR2 YYEKEE, per germline (reference sequence). The CDR3 DNA reads TGTGCCAGCAGCTTGGAGACTGTCTATGGCTACACCTTC. This translates into CASSLETVYGYTF.

The chain has TRBV4-1 and TRBJ1-5; 8 bases agree with TRBD1. Looked up from germline, CDR1 is MGHRA and CDR2 is YSYEKL. Unmatched junction bases numbered 6, after V lost 6 bases and J lost 2 bases. The CDR3 has 15 amino acids. CDR3 sequence reads: CASSLLTGGNQPQHF. The CDR3 DNA is TGCGCCAGCAGTCTTCTGACAGGGGGCAATCAGCCCCAGCATTTT.

Only a few counts were recorded for this clone. The genes are TRBV7-9 and TRBJ2-5; TRBD1 agrees at 8 bases. Germline CDR1 and CDR2: SEHNR and FQNEAQ (reference sequence). The CDR3 has 17 amino acids. Trimming removed 3 bases from V and 0 bases from J; junction bases left unmatched: 9. This chain's CDR3 is CASSFDGTGDNQETQYF. The CDR3 DNA sequence: TGTGCCAGCAGCTTCGACGGGACAGGAGATAACCAAGAGACCCAGTACTTC.

This clone has only one observation. V and J are TRBV11-2 and TRBJ1-1, with a weak D call TRBD1 (5 bases). Trimming shortened V by 0 bases and J by 4 bases, and 6 bases separated the two germline ends. Germline values: CDR1 SGHAT, CDR2 FQNNGV. The CDR3 sequence is 13 residues long. CDR3: CASSLEGGTEAFF. The CDR3 DNA follows: TGTGCCAGCAGCTTAGAGGGGGGCACTGAAGCTTTCTTT.

The chain employs TRBV18 and TRBJ2-5, with 7 nucleotides matching TRBD2. Per the germline V gene, CDR1 is KGHSH and CDR2 is LQKENI. The V and J ends lost 3 bases and 5 bases, in that order; junction bases with no gene match: 9. This CDR3 has 15 amino acids. This chain's CDR3 is CASSPSMGGRETQYF. In DNA form, the CDR3 reads TGTGCCAGCTCACCTTCCATGGGAGGGCGTGAGACCCAGTACTTC.

The chain recombines TRBV4-2 with TRBJ2-2; unclear D gene. The V gene's germline CDR1 is LGHNA and CDR2 YNFKEQ. Trimming removed 1 base at V and 5 bases at J, with 17 bases between. This CDR3 comprises 17 residues. The chain's CDR3 is CASSQVLDTWVTGELFF. In nucleotides, the CDR3 is TGTGCCAGCAGCCAAGTTCTTGACACCTGGGTAACCGGGGAGCTGTTTTTT.

This rearrangement joins TRBV4-1 to TRBJ2-5; 8 bases agree with TRBD2. With V trimmed by 1 base and J by 5 bases, 6 bases remained unmatched. This CDR3 comprises 15 residues. In germline, CDR1 is MGHRA, CDR2 YSYEKL. The CDR3 DNA follows: TGCGCCAGCAGCCAAGGGGGACTAGTCCCTGAGACCCAGTACTTC. Translated, it gives CASSQGGLVPETQYF.

The chain carries TRBV5-1 and TRBJ2-4, with D perhaps TRBD2 (5 bases). Germline lookup yields CDR1 SGHRS and CDR2 YFSETQ. The CDR3 loop spans 17 amino acids. V was pared by 4 bases and J by 1 base, with 18 bases between. The CDR3 DNA follows: TGCGCCAGCAGCCCCGGGCCCCTCGGGAAGGCCAAAAACATTCAGTACTTC. The encoded protein is CASSPGPLGKAKNIQYF.

The chain uses TRBV6-1 and TRBJ2-7; 12 bases map to TRBD2. The CDR3 has 14 amino acids. J was trimmed by 6 bases and V by 6 bases; bases with no gene match: 6. Germline V gene sequence: CDR1 MNHNS, CDR2 SASEGT. As DNA, the CDR3 is TGTGCCAGCAGCTCATCGGGACTAGCGGGCGAGCAGTACGTC. It is translated as CASSSSGLAGEQYV.

J is TRBJ1-3 and V is TRBV7-2; 9 bases are shared with TRBD1. With 4 bases clipped from V and 0 bases from J, the junction kept 1 base outside the gene matches. Germline CDR1 and CDR2: SGHTA and FQGNSA. This CDR3 has 15 amino acids. CDR3 in DNA: TGTGCCAGCAGCTCGGACAGGGGCTCTGGAAACACCATATATTTT. Translation: CASSSDRGSGNTIYF.

The genes are TRBV5-6 and TRBJ1-2; possible D gene TRBD1, 6 bases. The CDR3 loop spans 15 amino acids. Germline V gene lookup returns CDR1 SGHDT and CDR2 YYEEEE. Trimming stripped 2 bases from V and 5 bases from J, with 16 bases between. The CDR3 DNA reads TGTGCCAGCAGCTTTCTAGAGGGGACACGGTATGGCTACACCTTC. Protein product: CASSFLEGTRYGYTF.

The chain combines TRBV2 with TRBJ1-5; 7 nucleotides line up with TRBD1. In germline, CDR1 is SNHLY, CDR2 FYNNEI. V trimming: 4 bases; J trimming: 12 bases; junction bases outside the gene matches: 3. This CDR3 region has 11 residues. The chain's CDR3 is CASSGDSLQHF. The CDR3 DNA sequence: TGTGCCAGCAGTGGGGACAGCCTCCAGCATTTT.

V gene TRBV14 combines with J gene TRBJ2-2, with 9 bases aligning to TRBD1. CDR1 SGHDN and CDR2 FVKESK come from the germline V gene. Trimming removed 2 bases from V and 5 bases from J; junction bases left unmatched: 6. The CDR3 loop spans 16 amino acids. The CDR3 region has the DNA TGTGCCAGCAGCCAACCGGGACAGGGTCATACCGGGGAGCTGTTTTTT. Translated: CASSQPGQGHTGELFF.

V usage is TRBV18 and J usage is TRBJ1-4; the match to TRBD1 covers 7 bases. Germline V gene data show CDR1 as KGHSH and CDR2 as LQKENI. V shed 2 bases and J 8 bases; nucleotides not matched to a gene: 5. The CDR3 sequence is 14 residues long. The CDR3 bases are TGTGCCAGCTCACCAGAGACAGGGCCGGAAAAACTGTTTTTT. It codes for CASSPETGPEKLFF.

The chain has TRBV14 and TRBJ1-4, with D unclear. Between the trimmed V and J ends, which lost 4 bases and 8 bases, there was a span of 14 bases. The CDR3 covers 14 residues. Germline loops: CDR1 SGHDN, CDR2 FVKESK. CDR3 in DNA: TGTGCCAGCAGCCCCGGTGCCCGGGAGGAAAAACTGTTTTTT. Its protein is CASSPGAREEKLFF.

The chain carries TRBV15 and TRBJ1-1; D possibly corresponds to TRBD1 (6 bases). The CDR3 length is 14 residues. Trimming took off 1 base at V and 11 bases at J, with 17 bases between the two ends. The V gene's germline CDR1 is LNHNV and CDR2 YYDKDF (reference sequence). The chain's CDR3 is CATSRGGGPSGAFF. The CDR3 nucleotides read TGTGCCACCAGCAGAGGCGGGGGGCCCTCGGGCGCTTTCTTT.

This clone was picked up a small number of times. This chain connects TRBV18 to TRBJ2-2, with D tentatively TRBD2 (5 bases). The CDR3 spans 14 residues. V lost 5 bases, J lost 1 base, and 8 bases lay in between. The germline CDR1 and CDR2 sequences are KGHSH and LQKENI. The CDR3 nucleotides read TGTGCCAGCTCAGAGGGAATGAACACCGGGGAGCTGTTTTTT. Its protein is CASSEGMNTGELFF. Using reference TRBV18 and TRBJ2-2 for the parts outside the CDR3, the full variable domain is NAGVMQNPRHLVRRRGQEARLRCSPMKGHSHVYWYRQLPEEGLKFMVYLQKENIIDESGMPKERFSAEFPKEGPSILRIQQVVRGDSAAYFCASSEGMNTGELFFGEGSRLTVL.

V usage is TRBV10-1 and J usage is TRBJ1-4, with D perhaps matching TRBD1 (5 bases). CDR1 WNHNN and CDR2 SYGVQD come from the germline V gene (reference sequence). With 0 bases removed from V and 12 bases from J, the gap between germline ends came to 14 bases. CDR3 length equals 14 residues. The chain's CDR3 is CASSESRGSGQLFF. CDR3 bases: TGCGCCAGCAGTGAGTCTCGGGGGTCGGGGCAACTGTTTTTT.

The V gene is TRBV30, the J gene TRBJ1-6; D possibly corresponds to TRBD1 (6 bases). The CDR3 sequence is 13 residues long. V lost 4 bases and J 8 bases, leaving 12 bases between the germline ends. Germline V gives CDR1 GTSNPN, CDR2 SVGIG (reference sequence). CDR3 loop: CAWNREYYSPLHF. The CDR3 DNA sequence: TGTGCCTGGAACAGGGAATATTATTCACCCCTCCACTTT.

This sequence joins TRBV6-1 and TRBJ2-1, with 11 bases aligning to TRBD2. The CDR3 is 15 residues long. Germline lookup yields CDR1 MNHNS and CDR2 SASEGT. V trimming: 7 bases; J trimming: 10 bases; junction bases outside the gene matches: 12. CDR3 residues: CASTFSGGAESEQFF. Here the CDR3 DNA reads TGTGCCAGCACTTTTAGCGGGGGGGCCGAGAGCGAGCAGTTCTTC.

This clone was counted between two and nine times. The genes are TRBV10-1 and TRBJ1-6, with D unresolved. The germline V gene encodes CDR1 WNHNN and CDR2 SYGVQD (reference sequence). Between the trimmed V and J ends, which lost 2 bases and 7 bases, there was a span of 9 bases. The CDR3 loop spans 14 amino acids. CDR3 loop: CASSETAANSPLHF. DNA of the CDR3: TGCGCCAGCAGTGAGACCGCCGCGAATTCACCCCTCCACTTT.

This sequence joins TRBV6-5 and TRBJ1-1; 10 bases are shared with TRBD1. There are 16 residues in the CDR3. J lost 0 bases, V lost 1 base, and 2 bases had no gene match. Germline CDR1 is MNHEY and CDR2 is SVGAGI. The CDR3 DNA follows: TGTGCCAGCAGTTACTTGGGACAGGGGATGAACACTGAAGCTTTCTTT. Its protein product is CASSYLGQGMNTEAFF.

The chain carries TRBV6-1 and TRBJ1-6, with 9 bases matching TRBD1. The junction had 6 bases not matched to a gene; V was cut back by 7 bases and J by 11 bases. This CDR3 contains 13 residues. Germline CDR1 MNHNS, CDR2 SASEGT. CDR3 residues: CASTRDREAPLHF. Written as DNA, the CDR3 is TGTGCCAGCACTAGGGACAGGGAGGCACCCCTCCACTTT.